The 14 T cell receptor beta chains listed next were all sequenced from one sample in a study of technical replicates of blood from a handful of donors (dated by TCRdb to 2016 to 2017). Libraries came from the immunoSEQ multiplex PCR assay. The source is immuneACCESS, and TCRdb retained only in-frame sequences with V and J called. Part of the clones is not carried over; for the studies checked, unresolved V genes explain less than half of this, and the remainder is unexplained. For this sample there are 78,000 or so clones; about 88% appear just once. 0.35% to 0.5% of the sample belongs to the ten largest clones. The sequenced sample was T cells isolated from PBMCs. Receptors were obtained from a human donor in good health.

The chain uses TRBV2 and TRBJ1-2; 9 bases agree with TRBD1. J gave up 8 bases and V 7 bases, and 11 bases lay outside the gene matches. Looked up from germline, CDR1 is SNHLY and CDR2 is FYNNEI. The CDR3 contains 14 residues. The CDR3: CASTVGTGRSGYTF. The CDR3 DNA reads as TGTGCCAGCACCGTAGGGACAGGGAGGAGCGGCTACACCTTC.

The V gene is TRBV6-5, the J gene TRBJ2-3; D gene unclear. The CDR3 has 11 residues. Trimming removed 5 bases from V and 6 bases from J, with 6 bases in between. The germline CDR1 and CDR2 sequences are MNHEY and SVGAGI. The CDR3 sequence: CASSQADTQYF. The CDR3 nucleotides are TGTGCCAGCAGTCAAGCGGATACGCAGTATTTT.

The chain couples TRBV7-2 to TRBJ1-4, with D perhaps TRBD1 (5 bases). The CDR3 sequence is 14 residues long. The V end was cut by 4 bases, the J end by 10 bases, with 16 bases between. Germline assignment: CDR1 SGHTA and CDR2 FQGNSA. The DNA for the CDR3 is TGTGCCAGCAGCTCGCAGGGTGTATTGGGAAAACTGTTTTTT. Residues: CASSSQGVLGKLFF.

This sequence joins TRBV28 and TRBJ2-1; 8 positions agree with TRBD2. The CDR3 has 15 amino acids. Per the germline V gene, CDR1 is MDHEN and CDR2 is SYDVKM. After removal of 3 bases from V and 7 bases from J, the junction contained 8 bases not matched to a gene. In nucleotides, the CDR3 is TGTGCCAGCAGTTTCCCCGGACTAGCTGGTAATGAGCAGTTCTTC. This sequence encodes CASSFPGLAGNEQFF. The full variable domain, in which reference TRBV28 and TRBJ2-1 provide the parts outside the CDR3, is DVKVTQSSRYLVKRTGEKVFLECVQDMDHENMFWYRQDPGLGLRLIYFSYDVKMKEKGDIPEGYSVSREKKERFSLILESASTNQTSMYLCASSFPGLAGNEQFFGPGTRLTVL.

The chain is built from TRBV30 and TRBJ2-7; tentative D call: TRBD1 (5 bases). There are 17 residues in the CDR3. V was trimmed by 0 bases and J by 4 bases, leaving 22 bases between them. Germline V gene sequence: CDR1 GTSNPN, CDR2 SVGIG (reference sequence). The DNA of the CDR3 is TGTGCCTGGAGTGTACGATTTCAGGGTTTGCAAAGTTACGAGCAGTACTTC. This encodes CAWSVRFQGLQSYEQYF.

This chain links TRBV28 with TRBJ1-2; D might be TRBD1 (5 bases). In germline, CDR1 is MDHEN, CDR2 SYDVKM. The CDR3 totals 15 residues. Trimming pared 5 bases from V and 5 bases from J, leaving 18 bases between. CDR3 loop: CASSIRGSASYGYTF. The CDR3 DNA is TGTGCCAGCAGTATTAGGGGTAGTGCCTCATATGGCTACACCTTC.

V and J are TRBV6-5 and TRBJ1-1; weak D call: TRBD1 (6 bases). The V gene's germline CDR1 is MNHEY and CDR2 SVGAGI. Trimming cost V 0 bases and J 11 bases, with 16 bases left between them. CDR3 length: 14 residues. This CDR3 is CASSYSGTSLEAFF. In DNA, the CDR3 is TGTGCCAGCAGTTACTCTGGGACATCATTGGAGGCTTTCTTT.

The gene calls are TRBV7-6 and TRBJ1-2; possibly TRBD1 for D (5 bases). The V gene's germline CDR1 is SGHVS and CDR2 FNYEAQ. This CDR3 has 13 residues. Between the trimmed V and J ends, which lost 3 bases and 3 bases, there was a span of 8 bases. The CDR3 DNA follows: TGTGCCAGCAGCTTGGGGGGATACTATGGCTACACCTTC. This codes for CASSLGGYYGYTF.

There are a few counts of this clone. J is TRBJ1-1 and V is TRBV30; D is perhaps TRBD1 (5 bases). Trimming removed 3 bases at V and 7 bases at J, with 9 bases between. CDR3 length equals 11 residues. CDR1 is GTSNPN and CDR2 is SVGIG in the germline V gene (reference sequence). The CDR3 protein is CAWSLGVEAFF. The CDR3 DNA is TGTGCCTGGAGCTTAGGGGTTGAAGCTTTCTTT.

The chain uses TRBV7-9 and TRBJ2-7; no clear D gene. Germline V gives CDR1 SEHNR, CDR2 FQNEAQ (reference sequence). V lost 2 bases, J lost 2 bases, and 10 bases lay in between. The CDR3 has 14 residues. In DNA form, the CDR3 reads TGTGCCAGCAGCTTATTAAGCAGCGCCTACGAGCAGTACTTC. Residues: CASSLLSSAYEQYF.

V gene TRBV7-3 combines with J gene TRBJ2-1; TRBD2 agrees at 9 bases. The germline V gene encodes CDR1 SGHTA and CDR2 FQGTGA. The length of the CDR3 is 16 residues. J lost 0 bases, V lost 5 bases, and 5 bases had no gene match. This chain's CDR3 is CASSLSGGSSYNEQFF. The CDR3 DNA is TGTGCCAGCAGCCTTAGCGGGGGAAGCTCCTACAATGAGCAGTTCTTC.

The V call is TRBV6-4, the J call TRBJ2-7, with D perhaps matching TRBD2 (7 bases). CDR3 size: 13 residues. V shed 6 bases and J shed 3 bases, with 12 bases lying between them. Germline CDR1 reads MRHNA; CDR2 reads SNTAGT. The CDR3 sequence: CASRRGGRYEQYF. The CDR3 DNA reads TGTGCCAGCAGGAGGGGGGGGCGCTACGAGCAGTACTTC.

This chain uses TRBV6-5 with TRBJ1-2; weak D call: TRBD1 (5 bases). Germline-derived CDR1 and CDR2 are MNHEY and SVGAGI. Trimming pared 6 bases from V and 8 bases from J, leaving 16 bases between. CDR3 length equals 13 residues. CDR3 DNA: TGTGCCAGCAGGGCCCAGGGATCGCACGGCTACACCTTC. This codes for CASRAQGSHGYTF.

To note about this clone: One end of the junction is discordant with germline, which a read error may explain. The chain combines TRBV7-9 with TRBJ1-2; D is perhaps TRBD1 (5 bases). From germline, CDR1 is SEHNR and CDR2 FQNEAQ (reference sequence). There are 11 residues in the CDR3. The CDR3 sequence is CASSLDGGTYF. CDR3 bases: TGTGCCAGCAGCTTAGACGGGGGGACCTACTTC.